The clone carrying this TCR beta chain has more than one count but fewer than ten. These data are taken from a study of T cell changes during pregnancy in multiple sclerosis. The method was immunoSEQ multiplex PCR; TCRdb's version includes in-frame clones alone and lacks a portion of them. Of 30,000 to 40,000 clones listed, approximately 90% are singletons. Trimming removed 4 bases from V and 7 bases from J; junction bases left unmatched: 4. CDR1 and CDR2 from the germline V gene are SGHTA and FQGTGA. CDR3 length: 14 residues. The chain couples TRBV7-3 to TRBJ1-6, with 7 nucleotides matching TRBD1. The sample in question was CD4+ T cells from peripheral blood mononuclear cells, obtained before pregnancy. The sequence was obtained from a female donor with multiple sclerosis, enrolled in a pregnancy study. The DNA for the CDR3 is TGTGCCAGCAGCTCATCAGGGGGGAATTCACCCCTCCACTTT. Protein sequence: CASSSSGGNSPLHF.